Each of the 26 T cell receptor beta chains below was sequenced from the same sample in a study of CD8+ T cells in alopecia areata. RNA extraction was followed by reverse transcription into cDNA, which acted as the sequencing template. Here immunoSEQ multiplex PCR was the method, and the copy in TCRdb shows in-frame clones only, minus some. The sample has a few hundred thousand clones, around 67% seen once. Sequenced here: CD4+ T cells sorted from blood, sampled at week 0. These receptors were collected from a human donor with alopecia areata.

The CDR3 coding sequence is TGCGCCAGCAGCCCCTACGGGACTAGCGGGGGCCTGAACACCGGGGAGCTGTTTTTT. As protein: CASSPYGTSGGLNTGELFF. The rearrangement links TRBV4-1 to TRBJ2-2; the match to TRBD2 covers 14 bases. Germline CDR1 MGHRA, CDR2 YSYEKL. The CDR3 length is 19 residues. The V segment lost 4 bases and the J segment 1 base; nucleotides outside the gene matches: 8.

Turning to this clone: In the same sample, other DNA sequences code for this CDR3. The chain uses TRBV29-1 and TRBJ2-5; D is undetermined. Trimming pared 4 bases from V and 1 base from J, leaving 1 base between. Germline V CDR1 and CDR2: SQVTM, ANQGSEA. The CDR3 spans 10 residues. The CDR3 nucleotides are TGCAGCGTTGGCCAAGAGACCCAGTACTTC. Protein product: CSVGQETQYF.

The chain carries TRBV25-1 and TRBJ2-3, with D unresolved. Germline CDR1 reads MGHDK; CDR2 reads SYGVNS. V was cut by 2 bases and J by 4 bases, with 16 bases left in between. This CDR3 has 16 amino acids. The DNA of the CDR3 is TGTGCCAGCAGTGAACGTAAGGGAATGAAGGCAGATACGCAGTATTTT. Residues: CASSERKGMKADTQYF.

This rearrangement joins TRBV19 to TRBJ2-6; D is tentatively TRBD1 or TRBD2 (5 bases each). CDR1 LNHDA and CDR2 SQIVND come from the germline V gene (reference sequence). The CDR3 sequence is 15 residues long. The germline V and J ends were trimmed by 4 bases and 2 bases, with 9 bases remaining between them. The CDR3 here is CASSNRGAGANVLTF. As DNA, the CDR3 is TGTGCCAGTAGTAATAGAGGGGCTGGGGCCAACGTCCTGACTTTC.

The chain combines TRBV5-1 with TRBJ2-3; unclear D gene. The CDR3 loop spans 13 amino acids. CDR1 is SGHRS, CDR2 YFSETQ, per germline. With 5 bases removed from V and 4 bases from J, the gap between germline ends came to 11 bases. The CDR3 DNA reads as TGCGCCAGCAGTAACAGTCGGGCAGATACGCAGTATTTT. It codes for CASSNSRADTQYF.

This clone was found a few times. The CDR3 DNA sequence: TGCAGCGTTGAAGATCGGGGCGAGAATACGCAGTATTTT. This gives the protein CSVEDRGENTQYF. The chain is built from TRBV29-1 and TRBJ2-3, with D tentatively TRBD1 or TRBD2 (5 bases each). The CDR3 covers 13 residues. Trimming removed 0 bases from V and 7 bases from J, with 11 bases in between. The germline V gene has CDR1 SQVTM and CDR2 ANQGSEA.

The chain links TRBV14 to TRBJ1-6; perhaps TRBD1 as D (6 bases). The CDR3 is made up of 14 amino acids. CDR1 SGHDN and CDR2 FVKESK come from the germline V gene. V was shortened by 6 bases and J by 7 bases, with 13 bases between the two germline ends. The CDR3 sequence: CASRPQGRNSPLHF. The CDR3 DNA sequence: TGTGCCAGCAGGCCACAGGGTCGGAATTCACCCCTCCACTTT.

This chain links TRBV21-1 with TRBJ2-7; the table names TRBD1, a call not compared with the DNA. TRBV21-1 is recorded as a pseudogene. The CDR3 spans 15 residues. The CDR3 bases are TGTGCCAGCAGCATCCCGACCGACAGATCCTACGAGCAGTACTTC. It translates to CASSIPTDRSYEQYF.

The chain employs TRBV6-6 and TRBJ1-2, with D unclear. The germline V gene has CDR1 MNHNY and CDR2 SVGAGI (reference sequence). Trimming took off 2 bases at V and 4 bases at J, with 8 bases between the two ends. This CDR3 spans 13 amino acids. The CDR3 region has the DNA TGTGCCAGCAGTTACCCCTCAGCCTATGGCTACACCTTC. It is translated as CASSYPSAYGYTF.

This chain connects TRBV6-1 to TRBJ2-3; the D is unclear. The CDR3 runs to 11 residues. V lost 11 bases to trimming and J lost 1 base, with 7 bases between them. Germline V gives CDR1 MNHNS, CDR2 SASEGT. CDR3 DNA sequence: TGTGCCTCAAGGGGCACAGATACGCAGTATTTT. As protein: CASRGTDTQYF.

This clone was counted between two and nine times. The rearrangement links TRBV25-1 to TRBJ2-5; a possible D gene is TRBD1 (6 bases). The CDR3 has 17 amino acids. The germline gives CDR1 MGHDK, CDR2 SYGVNS. V dropped 3 bases and J dropped 7 bases, with 24 bases sitting between them. The CDR3 spells CASSDPRRQGPRGTQYF. The CDR3 DNA reads as TGTGCCAGCAGTGACCCTAGACGGCAGGGGCCTCGAGGGACCCAGTACTTC.

The V call is TRBV29-1, the J call TRBJ2-5, with D hard to call. CDR3 length: 11 residues. Germline loops: CDR1 SQVTM, CDR2 ANQGSEA. The V end was cut by 6 bases, the J end by 4 bases, with 9 bases between. The CDR3 nucleotides read TGCAGCGTCCCGAAGGGAGAGACCCAGTACTTC. Translation gives CSVPKGETQYF.

The chain uses TRBV9 and TRBJ1-1, with D uncertain. The CDR3 is made up of 15 amino acids. V shed 4 bases and J shed 5 bases, with 18 bases lying between them. Germline V lookup: CDR1 SGDLS, CDR2 YYNGEE. In DNA form, the CDR3 reads TGTGCCAGCAGCCCCCGCTGGGTCCTGGGGACTGAAGCTTTCTTT. Translated, it gives CASSPRWVLGTEAFF.

The count of this clone is one. CDR3 residues: CASSSLQRLYGYTF. As DNA, the CDR3 is TGTGCCAGCAGTTCCTTACAGAGACTCTATGGCTACACCTTC. V and J are TRBV6-5 and TRBJ1-2; D is uncertain. CDR1 is MNHEY and CDR2 is SVGAGI in the germline V gene. The CDR3 is 14 amino acids. The V and J ends lost 4 bases and 4 bases respectively, with 13 bases between them.

The gene calls are TRBV11-1 and TRBJ2-2, with unresolved D. This CDR3 region has 13 residues. V gave up 0 bases and J gave up 2 bases, with 1 base separating them. Germline lookup yields CDR1 SGHAT and CDR2 FQDESV (reference sequence). CDR3 nucleotides: TGTGCCAGCAGCTTAGCAAACACCGGGGAGCTGTTTTTT. Protein: CASSLANTGELFF. Based on the CDR3 plus reference TRBV11-1 and TRBJ2-2, the full variable domain is EAEVAQSPRYKITEKSQAVAFWCDPISGHATLYWYRQILGQGPELLVQFQDESVVDDSQLPKDRFSAERLKGVDSTLKIQPAELGDSAMYLCASSLANTGELFFGEGSRLTVL.

In its sample, this clone was seen once. The chain combines TRBV27 with TRBJ2-2; possible D gene TRBD1, 6 bases. Germline lookup yields CDR1 MNHEY and CDR2 SMNVEV (reference sequence). The CDR3 is 16 amino acids. Trimming stripped 4 bases from V and 6 bases from J, with 18 bases between. CDR3 loop: CASSSKVQGLAGELFF. CDR3 DNA: TGTGCCAGCAGTTCTAAGGTGCAGGGGCTCGCCGGGGAGCTGTTTTTT.

This sequence joins TRBV6-5 and TRBJ2-1; possibly TRBD2 for D (6 bases). Germline loops: CDR1 MNHEY, CDR2 SVGAGI. V shed 0 bases and J shed 8 bases, with 11 bases lying between them. This CDR3 contains 14 residues. The CDR3 nucleotides read TGTGCCAGCAGTTACTCTACTAGCAGGGATGAGCAGTTCTTC. It codes for CASSYSTSRDEQFF.

The chain uses TRBV2 and TRBJ2-5; 8 bases agree with TRBD2. CDR3 length: 14 residues. Germline CDR1 and CDR2: SNHLY and FYNNEI. V shed 1 base and J 6 bases; nucleotides not matched to a gene: 4. The CDR3 protein is CASSEGTSLKTQYF. The CDR3 DNA sequence: TGTGCCAGCAGTGAAGGGACTAGCTTGAAGACCCAGTACTTC.

The chain couples TRBV6-6 to TRBJ1-5; no reliable D call. The CDR3 runs to 13 residues. Trimming stripped 3 bases from V and 7 bases from J, with 10 bases between. Germline lookup yields CDR1 MNHNY and CDR2 SVGAGI (reference sequence). The CDR3: CASSYDGRQPQHF. Written as DNA, the CDR3 is TGTGCCAGCAGTTATGATGGTCGGCAGCCCCAGCATTTT.

The gene calls are TRBV15 and TRBJ1-2; D is uncertain. The CDR3 has 14 amino acids. Per germline, CDR1 LNHNV and CDR2 YYDKDF (reference sequence). With 0 bases removed from V and 4 bases from J, the gap between germline ends came to 9 bases. This chain's CDR3 is CATSRDRAAYGYTF. In DNA, the CDR3 is TGTGCCACCAGCAGAGATCGGGCAGCCTATGGCTACACCTTC.

J is TRBJ1-1 and V is TRBV29-1, with 7 bases lining up with TRBD1. Germline lookup yields CDR1 SQVTM and CDR2 ANQGSEA. V lost 6 bases and J lost 10; bases outside the gene matches: 11. CDR3 length: 12 residues. The CDR3 region is CSVARTGGVAFF. DNA for the CDR3: TGCAGCGTCGCTAGGACAGGCGGCGTAGCTTTCTTT. The full variable domain, completed using reference TRBV29-1 and TRBJ1-1, is SAVISQKPSRDICQRGTSLTIQCQVDSQVTMMFWYRQQPGQSLTLIATANQGSEATYESGFVIDKFPISRPNLTFSTLTVSNMSPEDSSIYLCSVARTGGVAFFGQGTRLTVV.

The sample holds many counts of this clone. The chain couples TRBV5-5 to TRBJ2-2; no reliable D call. Trimming stripped 1 base from V and 6 bases from J, with 16 bases between. CDR3 length: 16 residues. From germline, CDR1 is SGHKS and CDR2 YYEKEE (reference sequence). This CDR3 is CASSLHLRPFAGELFF. The CDR3 region has the DNA TGTGCCAGCAGCTTGCATTTGAGACCTTTTGCCGGGGAGCTGTTTTTT.

The V call is TRBV9, the J call TRBJ2-5; TRBD1 is a possible D gene (5 bases). V was cut by 2 bases and J by 2 bases, with 13 bases left in between. There are 15 residues in the CDR3. Germline-derived CDR1 and CDR2 are SGDLS and YYNGEE. The DNA for the CDR3 is TGTGCCAGCAGCGTCTTAACAGGCCTTCAAGAGACCCAGTACTTC. Protein sequence: CASSVLTGLQETQYF.

The V call is TRBV2, the J call TRBJ1-2; no clear D. This CDR3 is 12 amino acids long. Germline V gene data show CDR1 as SNHLY and CDR2 as FYNNEI. With 8 bases removed from V and 4 bases from J, the gap between germline ends came to 11 bases. In nucleotides, the CDR3 is TGTGCCAGCCAAGGGCCCTCCTATGGCTACACCTTC. This gives the protein CASQGPSYGYTF.

The chain joins TRBV9 to TRBJ1-6, with unresolved D. The germline V and J ends were trimmed by 0 bases and 8 bases, with 9 bases remaining between them. This CDR3 has 14 amino acids. CDR1 is SGDLS, CDR2 YYNGEE, per germline. The CDR3 sequence is CASSVEADDSPLHF. The CDR3, as DNA: TGTGCCAGCAGCGTAGAAGCAGATGATTCACCCCTCCACTTT. Filled out from reference TRBV9 and TRBJ1-6, the complete variable domain reads DSGVTQTPKHLITATGQRVTLRCSPRSGDLSVYWYQQSLDQGLQFLIQYYNGEERAKGNILERFSAQQFPDLHSELNLSSLELGDSALYFCASSVEADDSPLHFGNGTRLTVT.

DNA for the CDR3: TGCAGCGTAGGGACTAGCGGGGCTTACAATGAGCAGTTCTTC. Translated: CSVGTSGAYNEQFF. V is TRBV29-1 and J is TRBJ2-1; 13 bases match TRBD2. The germline V gene encodes CDR1 SQVTM and CDR2 ANQGSEA. V lost 6 bases and J lost 4; bases outside the gene matches: 3. CDR3 length: 14 amino acids.